This entry describes one T cell receptor beta chain. The data were taken from a study of blood T cell repertoires in COVID-19. Study information: Spain, Italy and the United States supplied samples that represented acute and convalescent COVID-19. The analysed material was cDNA or gDNA that came from T cells, B-cell-depleted T cells, or PBMCs.

As originally analysed: Quantification of nucleated cells was approximated via reference gene primer amplification. This table comes from immunoSEQ multiplex PCR, and its TCRdb copy is limited to in-frame clones, with some not included. That table furnishes V, J and clone size, whereas the DNA furnished D and trimming. The table includes around 400,000 clones, about 87% detected once. With V trimmed by 1 base and J by 7 bases, 11 bases remained unmatched. Germline V lookup: CDR1 SGHDT, CDR2 YYEEEE. The CDR3 loop spans 16 amino acids. The sequence came from a woman aged 55 to 70 with COVID-19, enrolled during active disease. Source material: peripheral blood. The V gene is TRBV5-6, the J gene TRBJ1-5; TRBD1 matches 7 bases. For the CDR3, the DNA is TGTGCCAGCAGCTTGTGGCCAGGGGGAAGGAGCCAGCCCCAGCATTTT. This gives the protein CASSLWPGGRSQPQHF.